The 27 T cell receptor beta chains reported below all come from one sample, sequenced in a study of T cells in Graves' hyperthyroidism and ophthalmopathy. The CDR3 regions of TCR beta were amplified from RNA transcripts. The HTBI primer set drove a first-round RT-PCR of the TCR CDR3. A single record per CDR3 protein comes from TCRdb applying MiXCR to the multiplex PCR reads. The sample shows 300,000 to 450,000 distinct CDR3 sequences, around 14% of them seen only once. Sequencing input: blood. The receptors here all came from a woman under 30 with Graves' hyperthyroidism that later progressed to Graves' ophthalmopathy.

The table lists this clonotype with many counts. The chain couples TRBV20-1 to TRBJ2-5; D possibly corresponds to TRBD2 (5 bases). Germline values: CDR1 DFQATT, CDR2 SNEGSKA (reference sequence). This CDR3 is built from 15 residues. V was pared by 0 bases and J by 1 base, with 12 bases between. CDR3 DNA: TGCAGTGCTAGAGATGAGGCGGGTACCCAAGAGACCCAGTACTTC. This codes for CSARDEAGTQETQYF.

This chain connects TRBV4-3 to TRBJ2-7; TRBD2 matches at 9 bases. Germline V gene data show CDR1 as LGHNA and CDR2 as YSLEER. The CDR3 contains 16 residues. The ends lost 0 bases at V and 2 bases at J; junction bases unmatched: 5. The CDR3 sequence is CASSQDGLAGTYEQYF. The CDR3 DNA sequence: TGCGCCAGCAGCCAAGATGGTCTAGCGGGGACCTACGAGCAGTACTTC.

This clonotype was recorded at least ten times. CDR3 DNA: TGTGCCAGCAGTTTTTATGGGGTAGCGGGATTAGAGGGGCAGTACTTC. It is translated as CASSFYGVAGLEGQYF. The chain combines TRBV28 with TRBJ2-7, with TRBD2 identical over 8 bases. CDR1 and CDR2 (germline): MDHEN, SYDVKM. J gave up 9 bases and V 3 bases, and 16 bases lay outside the gene matches. CDR3 length: 16 amino acids.

In this sample, this clonotype turned up many times. The rearrangement links TRBV7-8 to TRBJ1-5; 7 bases fit TRBD1. CDR1 is SGHVS, CDR2 FQNEAQ, per germline. The CDR3 is 15 amino acids. Trimming cost V 2 bases and J 5 bases; bases outside gene matches: 6. The chain's CDR3 is CASSLSRQGDQPQHF. As DNA, the CDR3 is TGTGCCAGCAGCTTATCGCGACAGGGCGATCAGCCCCAGCATTTT.

This clonotype was counted ten times or more. The chain links TRBV28 to TRBJ1-5; weak D call: TRBD1 (5 bases). The germline V gene has CDR1 MDHEN and CDR2 SYDVKM. Deletions cut 2 bases from V and 7 bases from J, with 15 bases between. The length of the CDR3 is 15 residues. CDR3 region: CASSLGQGELQPQHF. In DNA form, the CDR3 reads TGTGCCAGCAGTTTAGGGCAGGGTGAATTGCAGCCCCAGCATTTT.

This clonotype was recorded at least ten times. The V call is TRBV6-1, the J call TRBJ2-7, with D perhaps TRBD1 (6 bases). This CDR3 spans 15 amino acids. Germline V gene lookup returns CDR1 MNHNS and CDR2 SASEGT. V lost 5 bases, J lost 2 bases, and 16 bases lay in between. The CDR3 coding sequence is TGTGCCAGCAGTTCAGGGGCCCAAATAGCCTACGAGCAGTACTTC. It translates to CASSSGAQIAYEQYF.

This sequence joins TRBV7-9 and TRBJ2-6; D gene ambiguous. The CDR3 totals 14 residues. Germline-derived CDR1 and CDR2 are SEHNR and FQNEAQ (reference sequence). V gave up 4 bases and J gave up 4 bases, with 8 bases separating them. The CDR3 protein is CASSSLRGANVLTF. Written as DNA, the CDR3 is TGTGCCAGCAGCTCCTTGCGGGGGGCCAACGTCCTGACTTTC.

A word on this clonotype: This may stem from a read error, because a much larger clone lies one nucleotide away. The chain joins TRBV5-5 to TRBJ2-7; D is uncertain. In germline, CDR1 is SGHKS, CDR2 YYEKEE (reference sequence). This CDR3 region has 15 residues. This CDR3 is CASSPPRVPSDEQYF. CDR3 DNA sequence: TGTGCCAGCAGCCCCCCCCGAGTTCCCTCCGACGAGCAGTACTTC.

This clonotype has only a few counts. This chain links TRBV2 with TRBJ1-2; possibly TRBD1 for D (5 bases). The CDR3 extends over 14 amino acids. Trimming took 1 base from V and 8 from J, leaving 14 bases between them. Germline CDR1 reads SNHLY; CDR2 reads FYNNEI. This CDR3 reads CASSEGAGLSGYTF. CDR3 coding DNA: TGTGCCAGCAGTGAAGGAGCAGGGCTGAGCGGCTACACCTTC. Full variable domain (remainder filled in from reference TRBV2 and TRBJ1-2): EPEVTQTPSHQVTQMGQEVILRCVPISNHLYFYWYRQILGQKVEFLVSFYNNEISEKSEIFDDQFSVERPDGSNFTLKIRSTKLEDSAMYFCASSEGAGLSGYTFGSGTRLTVV.

Only a few counts were recorded for this clonotype. CDR3: CATSRPLDNLAGELFF. The CDR3 region has the DNA TGTGCCACCAGCAGACCCCTAGACAACTTGGCCGGGGAGCTGTTTTTT. The chain recombines TRBV15 with TRBJ2-2; D uncertain. The germline V gene encodes CDR1 LNHNV and CDR2 YYDKDF (reference sequence). Trimming left V 2 bases short and J 6 bases short, with 16 bases between. The length of the CDR3 is 16 residues.

In its sample, this clonotype was seen a few times. V usage is TRBV6-4 and J usage is TRBJ2-3, with a possible D match to TRBD2 (6 bases). This CDR3 contains 15 residues. CDR1 is MRHNA, CDR2 SNTAGT, per germline. Deletions cut 7 bases from V and 0 bases from J, with 14 bases between. DNA for the CDR3: TGTGCCAGCAACGAACGGAGGGATAGCACAGATACGCAGTATTTT. Protein sequence: CASNERRDSTDTQYF.

CDR3: CASSLDRLHANTGELFF. CDR3 bases: TGTGCCAGCAGCTTAGATAGGTTACATGCGAACACCGGGGAGCTGTTTTTT. The V gene is TRBV7-9, the J gene TRBJ2-2, with D uncertain. The CDR3 extends over 17 amino acids. V gave up 1 base and J gave up 0 bases, with 12 bases separating them. CDR1 and CDR2 from the germline V gene are SEHNR and FQNEAQ (reference sequence). Combining the CDR3 with reference TRBV7-9 and TRBJ2-2 gives the whole variable domain DTGVSQNPRHKITKRGQNVTFRCDPISEHNRLYWYRQTLGQGPEFLTYFQNEAQLEKSRLLSDRFSAERPKGSFSTLEIQRTEQGDSAMYLCASSLDRLHANTGELFFGEGSRLTVL.

This clonotype was counted many times. The rearrangement links TRBV27 to TRBJ2-2, with no clear D. This CDR3 comprises 12 residues. V lost 2 bases and J 4 bases, leaving 2 bases between the germline ends. Germline V lookup: CDR1 MNHEY, CDR2 SMNVEV (reference sequence). Written as DNA, the CDR3 is TGTGCCAGCAGTTTAAGCACCGGGGAGCTGTTTTTT. It is translated as CASSLSTGELFF.

A note on this clonotype: This could be a read error, since a much larger clone is one nucleotide away. The chain is built from TRBV6-1 and TRBJ2-1; D is perhaps TRBD1 or TRBD2 (5 bases each). V was clipped by 7 bases and J by 10 bases, with 17 bases between them. This CDR3 region has 13 residues. CDR1 is MNHNS and CDR2 is SASEGT in the germline V gene. As DNA, the CDR3 is TGTGCCAGCAAATCCGGGACCTCCTACGAGCAGTTCTTC. Translation: CASKSGTSYEQFF.

The J gene is TRBJ1-1, the V gene TRBV10-3; weak D call: TRBD1 (5 bases). Per germline, CDR1 ENHRY and CDR2 SYGVKD. This CDR3 is 16 amino acids long. The V and J ends lost 3 bases and 0 bases respectively, with 14 bases between them. CDR3: CAISDRAGYMNTEAFF. The CDR3 DNA sequence: TGTGCCATCAGTGACAGGGCCGGGTACATGAACACTGAAGCTTTCTTT.

This clonotype occurred many times. The chain carries TRBV11-2 and TRBJ2-7; the D gene is possibly TRBD2 (6 bases). Trimming took off 5 bases at V and 3 bases at J, with 14 bases between the two ends. In germline, CDR1 is SGHAT, CDR2 FQNNGV. This CDR3 comprises 14 residues. The CDR3 reads CASSPSGTDYEQYF. The DNA for the CDR3 is TGTGCCAGCAGCCCTAGTGGGACTGACTACGAGCAGTACTTC.

This clonotype was seen repeatedly, ten times or more. V gene TRBV20-1 combines with J gene TRBJ2-1, with 8 bases matching TRBD1. This CDR3 comprises 15 residues. V lost 2 bases and J lost 4; bases outside the gene matches: 7. Germline CDR1 is DFQATT and CDR2 is SNEGSKA (reference sequence). DNA for the CDR3: TGCAGTGCTAGAAACCGGGACAGGTCTTACAATGAGCAGTTCTTC. This encodes CSARNRDRSYNEQFF.

This clonotype was seen at least ten times. The V gene is TRBV28, the J gene TRBJ1-5; no definite D call. V was clipped by 4 bases and J by 4 bases, with 11 bases between them. The CDR3 covers 14 residues. The germline V gene has CDR1 MDHEN and CDR2 SYDVKM. Here the CDR3 DNA reads TGTGCCAGCAGTTCCGAAATGTTTAATCAGCCCCAGCATTTT. Amino acid sequence: CASSSEMFNQPQHF.

This chain joins TRBV4-2 and TRBJ1-2, with D tentatively TRBD1 (6 bases). V lost 4 bases, J lost 7 bases, and 22 bases lay in between. Looked up from germline, CDR1 is LGHNA and CDR2 is YNFKEQ. This CDR3 spans 16 amino acids. The CDR3 protein is CASSPTPTRGSGGYTF. The CDR3 region has the DNA TGTGCCAGCAGCCCCACCCCTACCAGGGGCTCCGGTGGCTACACCTTC.

This clonotype was recorded many times. This chain joins TRBV5-1 and TRBJ2-7, with D unclear. The germline gives CDR1 SGHRS, CDR2 YFSETQ. Trimming left V 0 bases short and J 1 base short, with 8 bases between. The CDR3 sequence is 14 residues long. The CDR3 DNA is TGCGCCAGCAGCTTGGAAGGGATTTCCTACGAGCAGTACTTC. It specifies CASSLEGISYEQYF.

In this sample, this clonotype turned up many times. This chain uses TRBV2 with TRBJ1-1; D is perhaps TRBD1 (5 bases). The germline V and J ends were trimmed by 6 bases and 5 bases, with 13 bases remaining between them. The CDR3 is 13 amino acids. Per germline, CDR1 SNHLY and CDR2 FYNNEI. This CDR3 reads CASSVGKGTEAFF. The CDR3 DNA reads as TGTGCCAGCAGCGTCGGTAAGGGGACTGAAGCTTTCTTT.

Only a few counts were recorded for this clonotype. V gene TRBV28 combines with J gene TRBJ1-5, with TRBD1 matching 7 bases. The CDR3 has 14 amino acids. The V gene's germline CDR1 is MDHEN and CDR2 SYDVKM. V lost 9 bases and J lost 1; bases outside the gene matches: 6. CDR3: CASVRTGSNQPQHF. The DNA for the CDR3 is TGTGCCAGTGTGAGGACAGGAAGCAATCAGCCCCAGCATTTT. Full variable domain (outside the CDR3, taken from reference TRBV28 and TRBJ1-5): DVKVTQSSRYLVKRTGEKVFLECVQDMDHENMFWYRQDPGLGLRLIYFSYDVKMKEKGDIPEGYSVSREKKERFSLILESASTNQTSMYLCASVRTGSNQPQHFGDGTRLSIL.

The chain couples TRBV2 to TRBJ1-1, with D possibly matching TRBD1 (6 bases). There are 14 residues in the CDR3. CDR1 SNHLY and CDR2 FYNNEI come from the germline V gene. The ends were cut back, 7 bases at V and 2 bases at J, with 14 bases in the middle. This chain's CDR3 is CASKGGRGNTEAFF. The CDR3 DNA reads TGTGCCAGCAAAGGGGGTCGGGGAAACACTGAAGCTTTCTTT.

This clonotype was recorded many times. The chain uses TRBV27 and TRBJ2-1, with 9 bases that match TRBD2. Looked up from germline, CDR1 is MNHEY and CDR2 is SMNVEV (reference sequence). The CDR3 spans 17 residues. J lost 3 bases, V lost 7 bases, and 13 bases had no gene match. Here the CDR3 DNA reads TGTGCCAGCAAGACCCCCTCAGCGGGAGGACACTACAATGAGCAGTTCTTC. Translated: CASKTPSAGGHYNEQFF.

In its sample, this clonotype was seen many times. The V gene is TRBV13, the J gene TRBJ2-3, with 12 bases that match TRBD2. Germline CDR1 is PRHDT and CDR2 is FYEKMQ (reference sequence). V shed 7 bases and J 4 bases; nucleotides not matched to a gene: 12. This CDR3 contains 17 residues. The CDR3 reads CASNNPSGLAGSDTQYF. CDR3 nucleotide sequence: TGTGCCAGCAATAATCCGAGCGGACTAGCGGGATCAGATACGCAGTATTTT.

This clonotype has ten or more counts. J is TRBJ2-3 and V is TRBV7-8, with D perhaps TRBD2 (6 bases). The CDR3 runs to 14 residues. The germline CDR1 and CDR2 sequences are SGHVS and FQNEAQ. Trimming left V 3 bases short and J 4 bases short, with 11 bases between. The chain's CDR3 is CASSLPRRADTQYF. The DNA of the CDR3 is TGTGCCAGCAGCTTGCCTCGGAGGGCAGATACGCAGTATTTT.

This clonotype has ten or more counts. V and J are TRBV7-9 and TRBJ1-5; TRBD1 agrees at 10 bases. The junction had 3 bases not matched to a gene; V was cut back by 5 bases and J by 2 bases. Germline V gene data show CDR1 as SEHNR and CDR2 as FQNEAQ (reference sequence). This CDR3 is built from 15 residues. The CDR3 loop reads CASSTGTGGNQPQHF. The DNA of the CDR3 is TGTGCCAGCAGCACCGGGACAGGGGGCAATCAGCCCCAGCATTTT. The full variable domain, with the rest looked up from reference TRBV7-9 and TRBJ1-5, is DTGVSQNPRHKITKRGQNVTFRCDPISEHNRLYWYRQTLGQGPEFLTYFQNEAQLEKSRLLSDRFSAERPKGSFSTLEIQRTEQGDSAMYLCASSTGTGGNQPQHFGDGTRLSIL.